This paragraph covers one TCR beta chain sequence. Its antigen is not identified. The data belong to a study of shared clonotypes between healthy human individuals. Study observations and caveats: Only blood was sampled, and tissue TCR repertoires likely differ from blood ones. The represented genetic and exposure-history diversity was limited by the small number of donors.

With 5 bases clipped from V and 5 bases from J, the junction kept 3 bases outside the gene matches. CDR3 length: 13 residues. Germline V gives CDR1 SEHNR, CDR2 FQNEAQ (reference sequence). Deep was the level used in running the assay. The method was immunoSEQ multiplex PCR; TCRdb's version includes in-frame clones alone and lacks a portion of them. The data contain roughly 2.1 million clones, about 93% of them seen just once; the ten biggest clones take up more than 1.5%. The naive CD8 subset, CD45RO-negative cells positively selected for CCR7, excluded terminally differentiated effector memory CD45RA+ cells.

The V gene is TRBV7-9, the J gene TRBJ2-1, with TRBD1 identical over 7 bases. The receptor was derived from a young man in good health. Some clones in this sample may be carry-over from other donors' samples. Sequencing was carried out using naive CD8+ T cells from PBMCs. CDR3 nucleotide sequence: TGTGCCAGCAGCACCCAGGGGGACAATGAGCAGTTCTTC. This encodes CASSTQGDNEQFF.